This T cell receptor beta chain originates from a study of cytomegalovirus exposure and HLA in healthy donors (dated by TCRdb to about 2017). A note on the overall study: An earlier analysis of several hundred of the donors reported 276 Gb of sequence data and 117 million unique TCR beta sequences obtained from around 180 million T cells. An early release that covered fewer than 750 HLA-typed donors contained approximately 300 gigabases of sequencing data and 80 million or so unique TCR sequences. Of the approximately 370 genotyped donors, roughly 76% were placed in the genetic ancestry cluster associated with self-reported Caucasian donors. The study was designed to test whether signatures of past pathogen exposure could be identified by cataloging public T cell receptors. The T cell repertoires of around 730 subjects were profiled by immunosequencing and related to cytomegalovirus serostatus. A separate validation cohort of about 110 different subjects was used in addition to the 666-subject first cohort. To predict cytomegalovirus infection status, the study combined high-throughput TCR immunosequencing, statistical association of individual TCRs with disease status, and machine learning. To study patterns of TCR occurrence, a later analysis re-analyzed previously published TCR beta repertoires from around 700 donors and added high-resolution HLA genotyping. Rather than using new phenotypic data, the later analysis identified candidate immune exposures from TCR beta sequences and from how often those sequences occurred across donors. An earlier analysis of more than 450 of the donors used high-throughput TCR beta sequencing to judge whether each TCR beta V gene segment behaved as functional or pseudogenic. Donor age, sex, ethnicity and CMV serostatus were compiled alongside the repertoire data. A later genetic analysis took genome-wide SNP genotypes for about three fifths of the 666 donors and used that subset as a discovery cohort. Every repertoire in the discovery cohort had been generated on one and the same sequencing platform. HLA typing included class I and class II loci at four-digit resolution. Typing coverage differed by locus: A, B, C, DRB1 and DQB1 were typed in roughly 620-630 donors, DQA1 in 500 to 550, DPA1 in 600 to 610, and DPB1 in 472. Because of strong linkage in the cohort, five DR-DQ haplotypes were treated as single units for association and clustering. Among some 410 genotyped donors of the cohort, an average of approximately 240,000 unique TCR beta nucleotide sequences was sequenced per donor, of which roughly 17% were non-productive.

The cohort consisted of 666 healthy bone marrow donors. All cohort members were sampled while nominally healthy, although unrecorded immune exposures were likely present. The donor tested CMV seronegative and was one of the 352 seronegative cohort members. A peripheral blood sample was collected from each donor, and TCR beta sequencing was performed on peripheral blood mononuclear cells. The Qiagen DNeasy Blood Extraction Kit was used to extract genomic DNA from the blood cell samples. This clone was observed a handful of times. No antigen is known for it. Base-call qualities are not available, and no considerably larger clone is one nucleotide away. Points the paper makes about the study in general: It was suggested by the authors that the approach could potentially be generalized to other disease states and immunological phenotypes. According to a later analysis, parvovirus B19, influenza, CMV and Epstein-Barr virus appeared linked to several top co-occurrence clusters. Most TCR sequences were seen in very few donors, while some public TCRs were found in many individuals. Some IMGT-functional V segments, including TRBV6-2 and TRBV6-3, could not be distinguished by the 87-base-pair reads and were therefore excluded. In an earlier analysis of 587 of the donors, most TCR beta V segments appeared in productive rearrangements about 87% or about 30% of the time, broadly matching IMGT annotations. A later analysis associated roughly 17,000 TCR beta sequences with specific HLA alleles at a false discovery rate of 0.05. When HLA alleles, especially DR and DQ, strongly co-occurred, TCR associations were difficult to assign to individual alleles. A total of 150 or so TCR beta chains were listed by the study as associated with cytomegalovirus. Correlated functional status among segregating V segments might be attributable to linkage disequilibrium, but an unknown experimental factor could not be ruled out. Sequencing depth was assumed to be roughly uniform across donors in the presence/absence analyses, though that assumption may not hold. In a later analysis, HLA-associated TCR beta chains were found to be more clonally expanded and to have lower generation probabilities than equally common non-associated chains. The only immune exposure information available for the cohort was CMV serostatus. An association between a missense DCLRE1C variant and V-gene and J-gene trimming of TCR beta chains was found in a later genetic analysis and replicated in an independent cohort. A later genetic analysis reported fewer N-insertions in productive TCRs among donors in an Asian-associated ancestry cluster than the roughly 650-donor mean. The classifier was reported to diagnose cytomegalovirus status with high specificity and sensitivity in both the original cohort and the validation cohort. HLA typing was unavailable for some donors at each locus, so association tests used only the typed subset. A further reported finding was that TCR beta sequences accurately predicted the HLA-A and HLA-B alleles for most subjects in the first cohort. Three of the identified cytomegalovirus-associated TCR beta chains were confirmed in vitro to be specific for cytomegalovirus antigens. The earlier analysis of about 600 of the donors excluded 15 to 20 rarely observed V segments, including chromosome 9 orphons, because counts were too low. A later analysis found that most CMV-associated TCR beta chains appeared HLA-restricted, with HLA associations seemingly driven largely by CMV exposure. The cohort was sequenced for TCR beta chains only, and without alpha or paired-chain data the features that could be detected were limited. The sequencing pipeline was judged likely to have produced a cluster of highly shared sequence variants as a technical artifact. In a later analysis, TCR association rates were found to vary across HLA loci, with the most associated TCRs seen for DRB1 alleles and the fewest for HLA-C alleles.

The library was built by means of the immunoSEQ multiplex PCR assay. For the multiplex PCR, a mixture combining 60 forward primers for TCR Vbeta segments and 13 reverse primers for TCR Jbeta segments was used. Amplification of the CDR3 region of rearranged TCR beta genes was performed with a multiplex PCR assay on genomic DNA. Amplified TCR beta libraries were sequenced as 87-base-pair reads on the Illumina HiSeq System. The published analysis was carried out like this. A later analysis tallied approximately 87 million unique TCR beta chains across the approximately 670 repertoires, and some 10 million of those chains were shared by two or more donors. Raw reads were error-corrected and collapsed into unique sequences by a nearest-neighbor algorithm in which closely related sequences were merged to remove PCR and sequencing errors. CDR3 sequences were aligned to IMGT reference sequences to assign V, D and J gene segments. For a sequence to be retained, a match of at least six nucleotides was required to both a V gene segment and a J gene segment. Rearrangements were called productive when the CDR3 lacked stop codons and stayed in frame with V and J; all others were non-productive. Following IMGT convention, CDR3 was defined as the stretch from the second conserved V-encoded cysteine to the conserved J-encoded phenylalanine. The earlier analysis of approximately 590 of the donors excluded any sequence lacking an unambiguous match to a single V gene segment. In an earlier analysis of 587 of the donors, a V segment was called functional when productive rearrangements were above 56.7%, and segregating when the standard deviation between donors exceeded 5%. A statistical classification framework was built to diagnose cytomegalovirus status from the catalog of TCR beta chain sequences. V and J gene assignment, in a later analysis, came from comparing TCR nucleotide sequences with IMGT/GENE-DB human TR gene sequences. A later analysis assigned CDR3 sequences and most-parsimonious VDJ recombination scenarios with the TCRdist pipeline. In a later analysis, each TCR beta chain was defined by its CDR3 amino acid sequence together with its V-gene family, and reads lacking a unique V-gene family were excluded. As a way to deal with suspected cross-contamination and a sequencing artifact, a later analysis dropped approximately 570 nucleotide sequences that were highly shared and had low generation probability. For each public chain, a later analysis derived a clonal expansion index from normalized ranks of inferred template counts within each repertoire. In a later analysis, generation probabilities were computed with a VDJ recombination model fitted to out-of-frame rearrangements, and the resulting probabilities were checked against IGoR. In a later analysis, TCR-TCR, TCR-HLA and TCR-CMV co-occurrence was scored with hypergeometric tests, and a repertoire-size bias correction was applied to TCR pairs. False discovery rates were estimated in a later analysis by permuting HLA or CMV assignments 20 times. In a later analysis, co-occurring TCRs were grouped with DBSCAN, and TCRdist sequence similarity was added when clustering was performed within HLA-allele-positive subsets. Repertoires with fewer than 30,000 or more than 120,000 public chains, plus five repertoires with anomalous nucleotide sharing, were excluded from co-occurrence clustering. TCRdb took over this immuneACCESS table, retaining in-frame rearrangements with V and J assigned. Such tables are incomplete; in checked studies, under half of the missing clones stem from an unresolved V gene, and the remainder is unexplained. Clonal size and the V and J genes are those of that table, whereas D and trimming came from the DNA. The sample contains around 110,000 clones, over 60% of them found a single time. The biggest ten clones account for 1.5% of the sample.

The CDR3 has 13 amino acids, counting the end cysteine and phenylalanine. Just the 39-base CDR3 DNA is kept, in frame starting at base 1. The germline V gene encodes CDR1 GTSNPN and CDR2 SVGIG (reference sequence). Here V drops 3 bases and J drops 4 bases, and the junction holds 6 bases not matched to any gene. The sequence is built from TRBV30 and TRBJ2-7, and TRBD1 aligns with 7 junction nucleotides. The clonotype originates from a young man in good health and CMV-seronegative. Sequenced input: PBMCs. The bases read TGTGCCTGGAGGGGAAGGGGACAGTACGAGCAGTACTTC. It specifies CAWRGRGQYEQYF.